Reported below is one TCR beta chain. The data originate from a study of blood T cell repertoires in COVID-19. About the study: Both acute and convalescent COVID-19 samples were obtained from the United States, Italy and Spain. PBMCs, B-cell-depleted T cells, or T cells were the source of the cDNA or gDNA that made up the material.

The CDR3 totals 16 residues. J gave up 3 bases and V 4 bases, and 9 bases lay outside the gene matches. CDR1 SGDLS and CDR2 YYNGEE come from the germline V gene. Source study methods: The authors estimated nucleated cell counts from reference gene primer amplification. The assay was immunoSEQ multiplex PCR, and TCRdb's table has in-frame clones only and misses some. V, J and clone size are those of that table, while D and trimming were read from the DNA. The sample has about 70,000 clones, 75% to 90% seen once. The clonotype originates from a human donor in a cohort sampled during active COVID-19. V is TRBV9 and J is TRBJ2-1; 8 bases match TRBD1. The sample comprised peripheral blood. CDR3 in amino acids: CASSLGQGKLYNEQFF. The CDR3 DNA follows: TGTGCCAGCAGCTTAGGACAGGGCAAACTCTACAATGAGCAGTTCTTC.